This T cell receptor beta chain was recovered during a study of CD8 T cells in ankylosing spondylitis. Overall study results and limits: The disease-linked clones had a CD8+ phenotype and low blood frequencies. Disease-linked clones reportedly showed significant enrichment in matched ankylosing spondylitis synovial fluid. A TCR beta motif made of eight highly homologous variants seemed typical of ankylosing spondylitis blood.

This CDR3 region has 14 residues. Germline CDR1 reads MNHNS; CDR2 reads SASEGT. Trimming removed 3 bases at V and 0 bases at J, with 6 bases between. About this clonotype itself: The antigen is unknown.

Scientists made TCR beta libraries using quantitative 5'-RACE with molecular barcodes. TCRdb analysed the 5' RACE reads with MiXCR anew, one entry per CDR3 protein. Among nearly 350,000 distinct CDR3 sequences, over 12% were seen once, and the ten largest hold 0.9% to 1.2%. The sequence derives from a male donor with ankylosing spondylitis or in good health (not recorded which). The material sequenced was blood, either unsorted or a sorted T cell fraction (not recorded which). The chain has TRBV6-1 and TRBJ2-1; unclear D gene. The CDR3 sequence is CASSDAPSYNEQFF. CDR3 sequence (DNA): TGTGCCAGCAGTGACGCCCCCTCCTACAATGAGCAGTTCTTC.